This passage covers 5 T cell receptor beta chains from one sample sequenced in a study of post-analysis software for immune sequencing data. cDNA libraries for TCR beta contained unique molecular identifiers. TCRdb called the PCR reads again in MiXCR, with one record for every CDR3 protein. The sample has 450,000 to 700,000 distinct CDR3 sequences; roughly two fifths are singletons. Study results and limitations: Patients used about five TRBV segments, including TRBV5-6, TRBV5-1 and TRBV20-1, more often than controls.

The antigens these receptors bind are not known. Material for sequencing was blood. These TCRs come from a girl between 5 and 17 years old with multiple sclerosis.

V usage is TRBV25-1 and J usage is TRBJ2-3, with D hard to call. Trimming took 5 bases from V and 7 from J, leaving 7 bases between them. The CDR3 covers 11 residues. Germline CDR1 reads MGHDK; CDR2 reads SYGVNS. CDR3: CASSSAHTQYF. CDR3 coding DNA: TGTGCCAGCAGTAGTGCGCATACGCAGTATTTT.

The genes are TRBV5-1 and TRBJ1-4; 9 positions agree with TRBD1. J gave up 5 bases and V 1 base, and 3 bases lay outside the gene matches. Germline V gene sequence: CDR1 SGHRS, CDR2 YFSETQ. The CDR3 extends over 15 amino acids. CDR3 bases: TGCGCCAGCAGCTTGATGGGACAGGGCAATGAAAAACTGTTTTTT. This gives the protein CASSLMGQGNEKLFF.

Only a few counts were recorded for this clonotype. The chain uses TRBV29-1 and TRBJ2-7; D could derive from TRBD1 or TRBD2 (6 bases each). With 6 bases removed from V and 0 bases from J, the gap between germline ends came to 12 bases. The CDR3 loop spans 13 amino acids. CDR1 and CDR2 (germline): SQVTM, ANQGSEA. This CDR3 reads CSVGGGFSYEQYF. The CDR3 DNA reads as TGCAGCGTAGGAGGGGGTTTCTCCTACGAGCAGTACTTC.

This sequence joins TRBV5-1 and TRBJ2-5; TRBD2 matches at 8 bases. There are 15 residues in the CDR3. Losses at the gene ends were 2 bases for V and 2 bases for J; bases not matched to a gene: 5. Germline V gene data show CDR1 as SGHRS and CDR2 as YFSETQ. CDR3 nucleotide sequence: TGCGCCAGCAGCTTCGGAACGGGGGGGCAAGAGACCCAGTACTTC. Protein product: CASSFGTGGQETQYF.

This clonotype was seen only a few times. J is TRBJ2-3 and V is TRBV7-6, with D possibly called TRBD1 or TRBD2 (5 bases each). Trimming shortened V by 4 bases and J by 0 bases, and 8 bases separated the two germline ends. From germline, CDR1 is SGHVS and CDR2 FNYEAQ. The CDR3 contains 14 residues. The DNA of the CDR3 is TGTGCCAGCAGCTCCCGGGACAGCACAGATACGCAGTATTTT. Translated: CASSSRDSTDTQYF.